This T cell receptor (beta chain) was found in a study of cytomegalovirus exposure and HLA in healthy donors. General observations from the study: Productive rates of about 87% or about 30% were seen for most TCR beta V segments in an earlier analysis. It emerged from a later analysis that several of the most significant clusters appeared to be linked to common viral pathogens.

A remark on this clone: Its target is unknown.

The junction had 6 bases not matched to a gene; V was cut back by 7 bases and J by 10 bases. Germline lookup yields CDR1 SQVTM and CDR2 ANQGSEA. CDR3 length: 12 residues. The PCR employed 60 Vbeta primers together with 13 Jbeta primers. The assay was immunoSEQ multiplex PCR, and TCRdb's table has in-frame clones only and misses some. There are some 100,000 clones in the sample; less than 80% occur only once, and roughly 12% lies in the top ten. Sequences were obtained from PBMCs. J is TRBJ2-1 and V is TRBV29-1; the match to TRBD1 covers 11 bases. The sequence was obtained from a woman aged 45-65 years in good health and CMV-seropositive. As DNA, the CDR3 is TGCAGCGCAGGACAGGGGGCTGACGAGCAGTTCTTC. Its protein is CSAGQGADEQFF.